This T cell receptor (beta chain) emerged from a study of glioma-infiltrating T cells. Study-level results: Above-expected tissue-blood divergence occurred in all gliomas, most in low-grade ones.

The iRepertoire nested amplicon-rescue multiplex PCR amplified TCR alpha and beta CDR3s from RNA. TCRdb re-called the multiplex PCR reads with MiXCR, one entry per CDR3 protein. This table holds about 6,000 distinct CDR3 sequences, 35% to 50% found once. V lost 9 bases and J lost 5, with 16 bases in between. The CDR3 totals 13 residues. CDR1 LNHNV and CDR2 YYDKDF come from the germline V gene (reference sequence). In the case of this clonotype: The antigen remains undetermined.

The chain has TRBV15 and TRBJ2-5; no firm D call. This TCR was recovered from a human donor with low-grade glioma or glioblastoma, undergoing nonglioma brain surgery, or in good health (not recorded which). Specimen: glioma tissue, nonneoplastic brain tissue, or PBMCs (not recorded which). The CDR3 reads CATIEVAKETQYF. The CDR3 DNA is TGTGCCACTATTGAGGTGGCGAAGGAGACCCAGTACTTC.